This TCR beta chain was found in a study of regulatory T cells in long-lasting Graves disease. Study results and caveats: TRBV28, TRBJ1-2 and TRBJ2-5 emerged as the favored segments in persistent disease.

This sample's time point: newly diagnosed GD, antithyroid drugs for less than 3 months. Construction of the TCR library relied on RNA isolated from PBMCs. Patients came from an endocrinology department in Xi'an, China. Trimming removed 5 bases at V and 0 bases at J, with 11 bases between. The CDR3 totals 14 residues. Germline assignment: CDR1 MNHEY and CDR2 SMNVEV (reference sequence). Combining iRepertoire HTBI primers with Arm-PCR of CDR3 regions, the authors built TCR beta libraries. TCRdb reanalysed the multiplex PCR reads using MiXCR and keeps one entry per CDR3 protein. The sample has 450,000 to 600,000 distinct CDR3 sequences; about 14% are singletons. This clonotype was counted ten times or more. Its antigen remains unknown. These data were likewise used in another study, on T cells in Graves' hyperthyroidism and ophthalmopathy. This second report adds: Uncontrolled infection, other autoimmune disease, pregnancy or lactation excluded patients. HTBI primers were the set used in a first-round RT-PCR of the TCR CDR3.

This specimen consisted of peripheral blood mononuclear cells (PBMCs), obtained at new diagnosis, from a patient treated with antithyroid drugs. This receptor was taken from a man aged 25 to 40 with Graves disease. The J gene is TRBJ2-7, the V gene TRBV27, with unresolved D. This CDR3 reads CASSLGPASYEQYF. The CDR3 nucleotides are TGTGCCAGCAGTCTAGGACCAGCCTCCTACGAGCAGTACTTC.